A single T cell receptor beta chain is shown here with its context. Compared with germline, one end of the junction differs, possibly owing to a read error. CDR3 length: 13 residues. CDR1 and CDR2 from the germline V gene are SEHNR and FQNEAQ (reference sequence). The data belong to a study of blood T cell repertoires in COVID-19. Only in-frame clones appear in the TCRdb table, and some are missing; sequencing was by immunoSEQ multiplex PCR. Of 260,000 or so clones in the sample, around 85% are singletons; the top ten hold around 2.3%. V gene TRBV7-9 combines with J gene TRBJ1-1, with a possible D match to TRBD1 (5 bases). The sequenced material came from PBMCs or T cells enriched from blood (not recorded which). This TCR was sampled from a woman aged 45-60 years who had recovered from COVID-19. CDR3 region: CASTLEWQGRAFF. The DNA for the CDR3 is TGTGCCAGCACCTTAGAGTGGCAGGGCCGGGCTTTCTTT.